A single TCR beta chain is shown here with its context. This clonotype was observed a handful of times. Its recognized antigen is unknown. Per-nucleotide qualities are absent, and no much larger clonotype sits a single base away. This specimen's treatment or condition label, per the study, means: allogeneic hematopoietic cell transplantation with graft depleted of TCRalphabeta T cells and CD19 B cells. Transplant recipients were children who received TCRalphabeta/CD19-depleted allogeneic hematopoietic cell grafts. The data belong to a study of T-cell reconstitution after alpha-beta-depleted transplantation in children (dated by TCRdb to about 2016). In the study overall: Using TCR repertoire profiling, the study quantitatively followed how T-cell immune reconstitution unfolded in children after TCRalphabeta/CD19-depleted allogeneic hematopoietic cell transplantation. General conclusions and limits of the study: The frequencies of hyperexpanded clones fell over the following months, and after one year, T-cell counts and TCRbeta diversity were mostly attributed to newly produced T cells. The apparently early alphabetaT-cell count recovery about two months after transplant was reportedly dependent on only several hundred rapidly expanded clones derived from non-depleted graft cells. In some patients, the high TCRbeta diversity seen at day 60 was put down to recipient T cells and intrathymic progenitors that had survived conditioning.

After removal of 4 bases from V and 6 bases from J, the junction retains 9 bases not matched to a gene. Including the terminal cysteine and phenylalanine, the CDR3 comprises 14 residues. Just CDR3 DNA is preserved here, 42 bases in frame from base 1. The germline V gene yields SGHRS for CDR1 and YFSETQ for CDR2. Library preparation used PCR. Sequenced on an Illumina HiSeq 2500. TCR libraries were prepared with molecular barcoding, using unique molecular identifiers to normalize TCRbeta repertoire quantification. TCRdb trimmed the raw reads at Q25, called clones with MiXCR and kept productive beta chains. CDR3 protein sequences are deduplicated, and each keeps its most common genes and DNA. The sample table holds roughly 670,000 distinct CDR3 sequences, of which around 13% were seen once. Together, the top ten hold 0.79% of the sample.

The chain uses TRBV5-1 and TRBJ2-5; the junction holds 7 bases that match TRBD2. Sequences were derived from PBMCs, sampled before TCRalphabeta/CD19-depleted stem cell transplant. The sequence came from a girl aged 2-10 years with congenital amegakaryocytic thrombocytopenia, due to receive a stem cell transplant. Read as DNA, the sequence is TGCGCCAGCAGCCTCGACGGGGGGATGAAGACCCAGTACTTC. Translation gives CASSLDGGMKTQYF.